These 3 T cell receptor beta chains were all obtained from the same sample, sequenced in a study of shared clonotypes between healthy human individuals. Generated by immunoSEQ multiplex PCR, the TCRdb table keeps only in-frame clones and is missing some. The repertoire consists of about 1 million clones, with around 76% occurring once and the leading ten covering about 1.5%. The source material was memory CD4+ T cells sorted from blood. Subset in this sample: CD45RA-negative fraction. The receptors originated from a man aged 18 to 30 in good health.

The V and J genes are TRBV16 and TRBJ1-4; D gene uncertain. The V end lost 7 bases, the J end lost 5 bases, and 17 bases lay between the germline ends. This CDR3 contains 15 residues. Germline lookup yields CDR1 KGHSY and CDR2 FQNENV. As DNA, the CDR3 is TGTGCCAGCACCAGAACCAGGTCCGGAAATGAAAAACTGTTTTTT. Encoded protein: CASTRTRSGNEKLFF.

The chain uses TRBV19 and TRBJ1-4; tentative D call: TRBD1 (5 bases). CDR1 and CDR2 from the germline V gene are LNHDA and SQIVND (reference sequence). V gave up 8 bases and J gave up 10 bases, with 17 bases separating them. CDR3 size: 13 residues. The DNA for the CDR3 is TGTGCCAGTGTCGCGGGCTTCACAGGAAAACTGTTTTTT. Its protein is CASVAGFTGKLFF.

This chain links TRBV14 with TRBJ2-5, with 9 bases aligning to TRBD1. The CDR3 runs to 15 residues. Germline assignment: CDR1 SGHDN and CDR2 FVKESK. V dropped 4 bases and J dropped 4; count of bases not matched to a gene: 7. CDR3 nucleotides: TGTGCCAGCAGCCGAACAGGGGGCCTGGGAGAGACCCAGTACTTC. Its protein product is CASSRTGGLGETQYF.